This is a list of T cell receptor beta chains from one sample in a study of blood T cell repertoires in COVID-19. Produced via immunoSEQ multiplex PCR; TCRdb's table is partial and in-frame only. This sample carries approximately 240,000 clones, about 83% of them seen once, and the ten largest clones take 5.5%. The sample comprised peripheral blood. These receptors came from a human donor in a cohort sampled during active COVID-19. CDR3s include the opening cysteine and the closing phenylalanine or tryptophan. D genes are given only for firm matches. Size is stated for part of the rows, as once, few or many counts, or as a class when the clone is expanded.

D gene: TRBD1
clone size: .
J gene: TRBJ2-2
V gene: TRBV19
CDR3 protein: CASSRGQVNTGELFF
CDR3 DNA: TGTGCCAGTAGTAGGGGACAGGTGAACACCGGGGAGCTGTTTTTT

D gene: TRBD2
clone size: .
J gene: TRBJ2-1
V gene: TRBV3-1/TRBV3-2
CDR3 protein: CASSQGSGIPYNEQFF
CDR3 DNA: TGTGCCAGCAGCCAAGGGAGCGGGATCCCCTACAATGAGCAGTTCTTC

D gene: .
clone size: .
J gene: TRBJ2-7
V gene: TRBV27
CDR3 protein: CASRARGTYEQYF
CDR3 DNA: TGTGCCAGCAGGGCCAGGGGCACCTACGAGCAGTACTTC

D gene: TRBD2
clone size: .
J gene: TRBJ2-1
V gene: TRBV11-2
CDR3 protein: CASSPRTSGSLGEQFF
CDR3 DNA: TGTGCCAGCAGCCCACGGACTAGCGGGAGTTTGGGTGAGCAGTTCTTC

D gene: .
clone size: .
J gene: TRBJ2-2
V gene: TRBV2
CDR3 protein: CASSTTGFPNTGELFF
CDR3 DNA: TGTGCCAGCAGTACTACAGGTTTCCCGAACACCGGGGAGCTGTTTTTT

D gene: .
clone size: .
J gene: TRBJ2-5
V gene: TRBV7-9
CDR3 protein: CASSYSTSQETQYF
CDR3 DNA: TGTGCCAGCAGCTACTCGACAAGCCAAGAGACCCAGTACTTC

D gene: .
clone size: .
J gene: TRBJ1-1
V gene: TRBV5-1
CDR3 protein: CASSPEGQNTEAFF
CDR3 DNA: TGCGCCAGCAGCCCTGAAGGACAGAACACTGAAGCTTTCTTT

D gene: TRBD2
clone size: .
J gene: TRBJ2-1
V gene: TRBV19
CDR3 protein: CASSMAGGGNNEQFF
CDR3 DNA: TGTGCCAGTAGTATGGCGGGAGGAGGGAACAATGAGCAGTTCTTC

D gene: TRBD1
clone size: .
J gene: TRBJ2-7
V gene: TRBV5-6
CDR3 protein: CASRKLDRGKLYEQYF
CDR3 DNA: TGTGCCAGCAGAAAATTGGACAGGGGAAAACTCTACGAGCAGTACTTC

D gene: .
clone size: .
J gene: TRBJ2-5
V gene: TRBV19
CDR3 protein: CASSFQGIGETQYF
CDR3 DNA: TGTGCCAGTAGCTTTCAGGGCATAGGGGAGACCCAGTACTTC

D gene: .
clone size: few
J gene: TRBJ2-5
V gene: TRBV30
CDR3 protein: CAWSPGHQQETQYF
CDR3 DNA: TGTGCCTGGAGTCCAGGACACCAACAAGAGACCCAGTACTTC

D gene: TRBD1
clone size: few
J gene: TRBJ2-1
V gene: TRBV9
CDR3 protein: CASSASPGQGPRNEQFF
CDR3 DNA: TGTGCCAGCAGCGCCTCGCCGGGACAGGGCCCTCGGAATGAGCAGTTCTTC

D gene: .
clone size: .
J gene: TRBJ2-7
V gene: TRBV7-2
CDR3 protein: CASSLAEGAPYEQYF
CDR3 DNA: TGTGCCAGCAGCTTAGCGGAAGGGGCCCCCTACGAGCAGTACTTC

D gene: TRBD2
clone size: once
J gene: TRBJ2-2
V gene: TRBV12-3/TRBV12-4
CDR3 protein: CASIKRESGELFF
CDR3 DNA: TGTGCCAGCATCAAGCGGGAGTCCGGGGAGCTGTTTTTT

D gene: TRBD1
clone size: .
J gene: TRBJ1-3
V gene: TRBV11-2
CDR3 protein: CASSTLQGRPGNTIYF
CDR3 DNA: TGTGCCAGCAGCACCCTACAGGGGAGGCCTGGAAACACCATATATTTT

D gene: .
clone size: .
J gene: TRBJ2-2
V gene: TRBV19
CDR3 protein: CASSPRRAGELFF
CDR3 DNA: TGTGCCAGTAGTCCTAGGAGGGCCGGGGAGCTGTTTTTT

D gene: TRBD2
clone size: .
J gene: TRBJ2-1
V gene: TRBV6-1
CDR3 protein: CASSEALGLASNNEQFF
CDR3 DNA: TGTGCCAGCAGTGAAGCGCTCGGACTAGCTTCCAACAATGAGCAGTTCTTC

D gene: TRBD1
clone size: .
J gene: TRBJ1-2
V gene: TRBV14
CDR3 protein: CASSQGGQGAGYTF
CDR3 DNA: TGTGCCAGCAGCCAAGGGGGACAGGGTGCCGGCTACACCTTC

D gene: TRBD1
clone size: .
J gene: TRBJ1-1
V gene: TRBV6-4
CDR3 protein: CASRTTGTGTTEAFF
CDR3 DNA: TGTGCCAGCAGAACCACCGGGACAGGGACCACTGAAGCTTTCTTT

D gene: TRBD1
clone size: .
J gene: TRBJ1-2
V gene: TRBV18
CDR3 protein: CASSPRGQDRYTF
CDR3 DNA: TGTGCCAGCTCCCCGAGGGGGCAGGACCGATACACCTTC

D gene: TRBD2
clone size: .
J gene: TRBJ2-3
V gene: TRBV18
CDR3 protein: CASSPGGGTDTQYF
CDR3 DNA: TGTGCCAGCTCCCCTGGGGGGGGCACAGATACGCAGTATTTT

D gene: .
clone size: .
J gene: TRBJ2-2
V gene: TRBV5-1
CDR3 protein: CASSRDSTTGKTGELFF
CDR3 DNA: TGCGCCAGCAGCCGGGATTCCACTACAGGGAAGACCGGGGAGCTGTTTTTT

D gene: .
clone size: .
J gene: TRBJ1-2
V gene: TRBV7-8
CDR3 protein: CASSLPPERGYTF
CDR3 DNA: TGTGCCAGCAGCTTACCGCCGGAGCGGGGCTACACCTTC

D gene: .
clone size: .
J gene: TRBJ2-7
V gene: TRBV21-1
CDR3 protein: CASSKGITGQGHEQYF
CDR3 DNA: TGTGCCAGCAGCAAAGGAATCACAGGACAGGGTCACGAGCAGTACTTC

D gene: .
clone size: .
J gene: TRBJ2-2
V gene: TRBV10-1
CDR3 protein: CASSDPGAANTGELFF
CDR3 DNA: TGCGCCAGCAGTGATCCGGGAGCTGCGAACACCGGGGAGCTGTTTTTT

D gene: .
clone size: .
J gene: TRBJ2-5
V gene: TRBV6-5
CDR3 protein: CASSTTGTQETQYF
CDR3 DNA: TGTGCCAGCAGTACTACAGGGACCCAAGAGACCCAGTACTTC

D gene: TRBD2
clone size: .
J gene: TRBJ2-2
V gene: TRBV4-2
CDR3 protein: CASTGLELTGELFF
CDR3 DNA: TGTGCCTCTACGGGACTAGAGTTAACCGGGGAGCTGTTTTTT

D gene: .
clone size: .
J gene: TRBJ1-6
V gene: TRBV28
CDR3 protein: CASSLRTNNSPLHF
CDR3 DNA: TGTGCCAGCAGTTTACGGACAAACAATTCACCCCTCCACTTT

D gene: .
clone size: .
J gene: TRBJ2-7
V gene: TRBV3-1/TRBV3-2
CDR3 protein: CASRSFSGTRESYEQYF
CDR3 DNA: TGTGCCAGCAGATCATTCTCCGGGACTCGGGAGTCCTACGAGCAGTACTTC

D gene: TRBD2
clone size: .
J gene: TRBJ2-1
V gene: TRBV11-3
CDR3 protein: CASSLNAGGVGNEQFF
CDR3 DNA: TGTGCCAGCAGCTTAAATGCGGGAGGGGTGGGCAATGAGCAGTTCTTC

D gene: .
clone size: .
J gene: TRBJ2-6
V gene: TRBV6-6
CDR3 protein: CALGLFSGANVLTF
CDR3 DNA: TGTGCCCTTGGACTCTTCTCTGGGGCCAACGTCCTGACTTTC

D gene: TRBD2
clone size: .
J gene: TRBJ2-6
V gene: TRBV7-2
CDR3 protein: CASSLVSGTSGANVLTF
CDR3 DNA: TGTGCCAGCAGCTTAGTCAGCGGGACCTCTGGGGCCAACGTCCTGACTTTC

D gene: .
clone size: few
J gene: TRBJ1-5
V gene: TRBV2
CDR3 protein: CASRHSGTLNQPQHF
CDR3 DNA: TGTGCCAGCCGTCACTCCGGGACACTTAATCAGCCCCAGCATTTT

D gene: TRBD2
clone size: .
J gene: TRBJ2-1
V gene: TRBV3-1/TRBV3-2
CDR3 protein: CASSHPSGDNEQFF
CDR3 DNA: TGTGCCAGCAGCCATCCTAGCGGAGACAATGAGCAGTTCTTC

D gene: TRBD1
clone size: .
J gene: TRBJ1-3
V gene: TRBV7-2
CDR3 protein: CASGKDRNSGNTIYF
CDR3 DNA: TGTGCCAGCGGCAAGGACAGGAACTCTGGAAACACCATATATTTT

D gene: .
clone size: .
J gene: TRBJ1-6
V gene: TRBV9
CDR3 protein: CASSVEQENSYNSPLHF
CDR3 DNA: TGTGCCAGCAGCGTAGAGCAAGAAAACTCCTATAATTCACCCCTCCACTTT

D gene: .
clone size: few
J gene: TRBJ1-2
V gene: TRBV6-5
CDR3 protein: CASRDRVIGGYTF
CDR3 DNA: TGTGCCAGCAGGGACAGAGTTATCGGGGGCTACACCTTC

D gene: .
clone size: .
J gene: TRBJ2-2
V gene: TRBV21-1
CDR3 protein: CASSKNRGVEHRGAVF
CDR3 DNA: TGTGCCAGCAGCAAAAATCGGGGGGTCGAACACCGGGGAGCTGTTTTT

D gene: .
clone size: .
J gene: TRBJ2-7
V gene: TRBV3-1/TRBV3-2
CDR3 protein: CASSPRAGVSYEQYF
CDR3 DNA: TGTGCCAGCAGCCCCCGGGCAGGGGTCTCCTACGAGCAGTACTTC

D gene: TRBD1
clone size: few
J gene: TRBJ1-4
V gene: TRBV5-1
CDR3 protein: CASSLEDRVGEKLFF
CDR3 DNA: TGCGCCAGCAGCTTGGAGGACAGGGTAGGAGAAAAACTGTTTTTT

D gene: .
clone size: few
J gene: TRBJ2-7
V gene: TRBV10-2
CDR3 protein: CASSESSSGYEQYF
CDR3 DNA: TGCGCCAGCAGTGAGTCGAGTAGCGGCTACGAGCAGTACTTC

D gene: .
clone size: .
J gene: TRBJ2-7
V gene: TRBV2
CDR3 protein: CASSVAFSYEQYF
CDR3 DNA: TGTGCCAGCAGTGTCGCGTTCTCCTACGAGCAGTACTTC